The clone carrying this TCR beta chain was seen more than once but under ten times. Its antigen remains unknown. This specimen belongs to a study of beta chain features in type 1 diabetes. On the study more broadly: Cells sorted and examined across all samples totaled roughly 98 million.

The study reverse transcribed the entire isolated RNA, so it sequenced expressed TCRB transcripts. The assay was immunoSEQ multiplex PCR, and TCRdb's table has in-frame clones only and misses some. Of 250,000 to 350,000 clones detected, approximately 16% appear once; the ten largest clones hold less than 0.02%. Naive, central memory, regulatory and stem cell-like memory cells within the CD4+ compartment were sorted using CD45RO/CCR7/CD25/CD127/CD95/CD27. Study-level findings and limits: In all four CD4+ subsets, TCRB CDR3 length was significantly, moderately reduced in type 1 diabetes.

The receptor was isolated from a young man with type 1 diabetes. Sequencing was performed on naive CD4+ T cells from blood.

The CDR3 reads CASSLYGGTGEKLFF. The CDR3, as DNA: TGTGCCAGCAGCTTGTACGGGGGAACCGGTGAAAAACTGTTTTTT. The rearrangement uses TRBV5-4 and TRBJ1-4, with D maybe TRBD1 (5 bases). Deletions cut 1 base from V and 7 bases from J, with 14 bases between. Germline values: CDR1 SGHNT, CDR2 YYREEE (reference sequence). The CDR3 extends over 15 amino acids.